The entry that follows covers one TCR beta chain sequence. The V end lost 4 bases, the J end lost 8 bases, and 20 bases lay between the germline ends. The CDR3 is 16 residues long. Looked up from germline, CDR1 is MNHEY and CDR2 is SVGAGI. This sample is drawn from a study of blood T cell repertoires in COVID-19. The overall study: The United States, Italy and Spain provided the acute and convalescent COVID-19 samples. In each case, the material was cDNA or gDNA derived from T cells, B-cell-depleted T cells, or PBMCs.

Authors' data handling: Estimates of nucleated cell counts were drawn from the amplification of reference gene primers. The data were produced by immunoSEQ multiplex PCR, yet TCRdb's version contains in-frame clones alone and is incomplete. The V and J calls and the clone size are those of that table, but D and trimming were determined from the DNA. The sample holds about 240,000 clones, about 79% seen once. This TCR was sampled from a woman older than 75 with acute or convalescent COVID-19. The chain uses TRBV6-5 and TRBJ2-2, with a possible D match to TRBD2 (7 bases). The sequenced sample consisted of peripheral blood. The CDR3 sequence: CASSSPTWGGPGELFF. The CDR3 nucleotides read TGTGCCAGCAGTTCCCCGACTTGGGGGGGGCCTGGGGAGCTGTTTTTT.